This T cell receptor beta chain came from a study of response to subunit inactivated influenza vaccine. Points from the study as a whole: The authors put forward the suggestion that each seasonal influenza vaccination may bring in only a limited number of new T cells.

CDR3 length: 13 amino acids. CDR1 SEHNR and CDR2 FQNEAQ come from the germline V gene (reference sequence). V lost 2 bases and J lost 6, with 11 bases in between. TCRdb analysed the RT-PCR reads with MiXCR anew, one entry per CDR3 protein. The repertoire holds 550,000 to 800,000 distinct CDR3 sequences, with approximately 14% as singletons. This clonotype was observed a few times. Its antigen is as yet unknown. The receptor comes from a man aged 45 to 65 who received an inactivated influenza vaccine. The starting material was PBMCs from blood, obtained about 14 days before vaccination. This chain joins TRBV7-9 and TRBJ2-7; D gene uncertain. CDR3 coding DNA: TGTGCCAGCAGCTTATTCACCGCCACCGAGCAGTACTTC. Amino acid sequence: CASSLFTATEQYF.